The rows below give T cell receptor beta chains drawn from one sample of a study of blood T cells in healthy people across ages. TCRdb re-called the 5' RACE reads with MiXCR, one entry per CDR3 protein. There are 760,000 or so distinct CDR3 sequences in the sample; more than 20% occur only once, and roughly 9% lies in the top ten. The sample was also reused in another study, on T cells of mothers and their children.

The specimen sequenced was blood. The receptors were sampled from a boy younger than 18 in good health. CDR3s include the opening cysteine and the closing phenylalanine or tryptophan. Each record gives: D gene, V gene, clone size, J gene, CDR3 DNA, CDR3 protein. D genes are given only for firm matches. The size entry is marked missing in some rows and otherwise reads once, few, many or a size class.

>TRBD1|TRBV5-1|.|TRBJ1-2
TGCGCCAGCAGCGCCGAGCCGGACAGGGAAGTTTTTGGCTACACCTTC
CASSAEPDREVFGYTF
>.|TRBV24-1|few|TRBJ1-1
TGTGCCACCCGAGGGGGTCAGGGTGAAGCTTTCTTT
CATRGGQGEAFF
>TRBD2|TRBV9|few|TRBJ2-7
TGTGCCAGCAGCCAAAAGGGACTAGCGGGATGGGACGAGCAGTACTTC
CASSQKGLAGWDEQYF
>.|TRBV4-3|.|TRBJ1-1
TGCGCCAGCAGCCAAGATATCGAGGCGTGGAACACTGAAGCTTTCTTT
CASSQDIEAWNTEAFF
>TRBD2|TRBV9|.|TRBJ2-1
TGTGCCAGCAGCCCCGGCCTAGCGGGGACGGAGGGGCAGTTCTTC
CASSPGLAGTEGQFF
>.|TRBV11-1|.|TRBJ2-7
TGTGCCAGCAGCTTCGATATGGGCGAGCAGTACTTC
CASSFDMGEQYF
>.|TRBV20-1|few|TRBJ2-7
TGCAGTGCTAGAGATACGGTCCATTACGAGCAGTACTTC
CSARDTVHYEQYF
>.|TRBV4-1|few|TRBJ2-7
TGCGCCAGCAGCCAAGAGAGCACGACCTACGAGCAGTACTTC
CASSQESTTYEQYF
>.|TRBV5-6|many|TRBJ2-2
TGTGCCAGCAGCTTGGCACCCGGGGAGCTGTTTTTT
CASSLAPGELFF
>.|TRBV5-1|few|TRBJ1-4
TGCGCCAGCAGCTTGGGGCAGGGAACCGAAAAACTGTTTTTT
CASSLGQGTEKLFF
>TRBD1|TRBV5-5|.|TRBJ2-1
TGTGCCAGCAGCTTCCAGGGACAGCCAGAATACAATGAGCAGTTCTTC
CASSFQGQPEYNEQFF
>TRBD2|TRBV29-1|.|TRBJ2-3
TGCAGCGATACGACTAGCGCGAGCCCAGATACGCAGTATTTT
CSDTTSASPDTQYF
>TRBD1|TRBV5-5|.|TRBJ2-1
TGTGCCAGCAGCTTGTCAAACCCAGGGGGATCGTTCTTC
CASSLSNPGGSFF
>.|TRBV11-2|.|TRBJ2-2
TGTGCCAGCAGCCCAATTGGGGGAACCGGGGAGCTGTTTTTT
CASSPIGGTGELFF
>.|TRBV6-2/TRBV6-3|.|TRBJ2-3
TGTGCCAGCAGTTACTCGATGGACGGGGATACGCAGTATTTT
CASSYSMDGDTQYF
>TRBD2|TRBV12-3/TRBV12-4|few|TRBJ2-1
TGTGCCAGCAGTTCCGGACTAGCGGGTTTGAATGAGCAGTTCTTC
CASSSGLAGLNEQFF
>.|TRBV29-1|.|TRBJ2-2
TGCAGCGTTGGCCCAGCGCAGGACACCGGGGAGCTGTTTTTT
CSVGPAQDTGELFF
>.|TRBV29-1|many|TRBJ2-2
TGCAGCGTTATCCCGGGAAAAGCGAACACCGGGGAGCTGTTTTTT
CSVIPGKANTGELFF
>.|TRBV7-3|many|TRBJ2-3
TGTGCCAGCAGCTTAACGGGGCTTAGCACAGATACGCAGTATTTT
CASSLTGLSTDTQYF
>.|TRBV11-2|.|TRBJ2-7
TGTGCCAGCAGCTTAGACGCCGGCTACGAGCAGTACTTC
CASSLDAGYEQYF
>.|TRBV14|.|TRBJ1-4
TGTGCCAGCAGCGAATGGGCAGGGGCGAGTGAAAAACTGTTTTTT
CASSEWAGASEKLFF
>.|TRBV4-2|few|TRBJ2-1
TGTGCCAGCAGCCAGGTAGACAGCTACAATGAGCAGTTCTTC
CASSQVDSYNEQFF
>TRBD1|TRBV29-1|few|TRBJ1-4
TGCAGCGCTGGAGGGACAGGGGGCGAAAAACTGTTTTTT
CSAGGTGGEKLFF
>.|TRBV10-3|few|TRBJ1-2
TGTGCCATCAGTGAGTTCGGGGGCAAGACGGTCTATGGCTACACCTTC
CAISEFGGKTVYGYTF
>.|TRBV3-1|.|TRBJ2-6
TGTGCCAGCAGCCCATTCCCAGGGTCTGGGGCCAACGTCCTGACTTTC
CASSPFPGSGANVLTF
>TRBD2|TRBV25-1|few|TRBJ2-1
TGTGCCAGCAATTGGGGTAGCGGGAGTTATTCGAATGAGCAGTTCTTC
CASNWGSGSYSNEQFF
>TRBD1|TRBV2|few|TRBJ1-5
TGTGCCAGCAGTGTATCCGGACAGGTCTATCAGCCCCAGCATTTT
CASSVSGQVYQPQHF
>.|TRBV20-1|.|TRBJ2-1
TGCAGTGCTAGAGATCGTGCTCGGGGCTCCTACAATGAGCAGTTCTTC
CSARDRARGSYNEQFF
>.|TRBV7-9|.|TRBJ1-1
TGTGCCAGCAGCACTGAACTCGGCCGGGAAATTGAAGCTTTCTTT
CASSTELGREIEAFF
>.|TRBV3-1|.|TRBJ1-1
TGTGCCAGCAGCCAAGGGGTAGGTGAGAACACTGAAGCTTTCTTT
CASSQGVGENTEAFF